This T cell receptor (beta chain) was found in a study of human T cells and chemical hapten exposure. This CDR3 comprises 15 residues. Looked up from germline, CDR1 is MGHRA and CDR2 is YSYEKL. V was clipped by 4 bases and J by 3 bases, with 15 bases between them. Noted time point: patch test 2, 6 weeks after DPC sensitization. Treatment defined: therapeutic diphenylcyclopropenone sensitization with weekly scalp DPC. This clonotype was seen at least ten times. TCRdb re-analysed the RACE reads in MiXCR, keeping a single row per CDR3 protein. The data hold about 40,000 distinct CDR3 sequences, with approximately 9% observed a single time.

The chain employs TRBV4-1 and TRBJ2-5, with D unclear. The source was whole blood, collected in connection with sensitization to the hapten diphenylcyclopropenone (DPC). This clonotype was sampled from a woman aged 40 to 49 with alopecia areata. Some clones in this sample may be carry-over from other donors' samples. DNA for the CDR3: TGCGCCAGCAGCCTTACTCCGAGAGAAAAAGAGACCCAGTACTTC. Protein: CASSLTPREKETQYF.